This T cell receptor beta chain was retrieved from a study of spatial heterogeneity in lung cancer. The CDR3 extends over 13 amino acids. Trimming took 1 base from V and 9 from J, leaving 12 bases between them. The V gene's germline CDR1 is ENHRY and CDR2 SYGVKD. Each CDR3 protein gets one entry after TCRdb re-called the 5' RACE reads with MiXCR. This sample has 20,000 to 30,000 distinct CDR3 sequences, with around 5% found just once. A remark on this clonotype: What it binds is unknown.

The time point denotes: sample taken at primary tumor resection. Whole RNA from tumor, nontumor lung or frozen PBMC was sequenced unsorted. Whole-study results and caveats: Relative to follow-up, resection was when ubiquitous expanded tumor TCRs appeared more in blood.

V and J are TRBV10-3 and TRBJ1-1; D is undetermined. This clonotype was sampled from a male donor with early-stage non-small cell lung cancer. The sequencing here drew on PBMCs, taken at surgery. The CDR3, as DNA: TGTGCCATCAGTGAGTTGGCAGCTCGGCAAGCTTTCTTT. Translated: CAISELAARQAFF.